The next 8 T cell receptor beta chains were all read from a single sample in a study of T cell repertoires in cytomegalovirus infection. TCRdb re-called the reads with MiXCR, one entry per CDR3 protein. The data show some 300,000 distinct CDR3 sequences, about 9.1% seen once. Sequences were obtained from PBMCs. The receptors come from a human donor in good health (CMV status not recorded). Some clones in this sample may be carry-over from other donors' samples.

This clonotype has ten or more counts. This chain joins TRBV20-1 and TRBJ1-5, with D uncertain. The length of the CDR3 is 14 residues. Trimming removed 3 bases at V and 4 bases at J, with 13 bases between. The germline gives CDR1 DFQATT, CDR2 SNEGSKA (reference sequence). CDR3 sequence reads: CSARLGNPNQPQHF. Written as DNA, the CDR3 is TGCAGTGCTAGGTTGGGTAATCCAAATCAGCCCCAGCATTTT.

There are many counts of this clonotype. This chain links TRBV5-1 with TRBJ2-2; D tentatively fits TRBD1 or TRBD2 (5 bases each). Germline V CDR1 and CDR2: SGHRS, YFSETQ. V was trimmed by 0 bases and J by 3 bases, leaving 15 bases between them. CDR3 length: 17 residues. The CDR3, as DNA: TGCGCCAGCAGCTTGGCCGGAGGCAGGGTGGACACCGGGGAGCTGTTTTTT. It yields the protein CASSLAGGRVDTGELFF. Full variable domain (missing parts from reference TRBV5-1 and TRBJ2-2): KAGVTQTPRYLIKTRGQQVTLSCSPISGHRSVSWYQQTPGQGLQFLFEYFSETQRNKGNFPGRFSGRQFSNSRSEMNVSTLELGDSALYLCASSLAGGRVDTGELFFGEGSRLTVL.

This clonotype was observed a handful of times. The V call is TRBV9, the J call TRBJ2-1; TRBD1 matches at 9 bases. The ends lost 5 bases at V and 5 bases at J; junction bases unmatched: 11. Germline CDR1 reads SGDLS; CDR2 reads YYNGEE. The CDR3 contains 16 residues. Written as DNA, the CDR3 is TGTGCCAGCAGAACCCCAGGGACAGGGCAGGACAATGAGCAGTTCTTC. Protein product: CASRTPGTGQDNEQFF.

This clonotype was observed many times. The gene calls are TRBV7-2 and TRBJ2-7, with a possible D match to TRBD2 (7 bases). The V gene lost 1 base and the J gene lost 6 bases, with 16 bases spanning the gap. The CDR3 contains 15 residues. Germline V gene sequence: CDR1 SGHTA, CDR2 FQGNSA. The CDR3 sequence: CASSLVRGGEFEQYF. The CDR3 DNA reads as TGTGCCAGCAGCTTAGTCAGAGGGGGGGAATTCGAGCAGTACTTC.

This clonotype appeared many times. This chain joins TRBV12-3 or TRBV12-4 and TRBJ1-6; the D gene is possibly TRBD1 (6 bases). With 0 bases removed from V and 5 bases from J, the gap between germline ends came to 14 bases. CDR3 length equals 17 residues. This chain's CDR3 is CASSLAAAGANNSPLHF. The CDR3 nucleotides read TGTGCCAGCAGTTTAGCAGCGGCAGGGGCTAATAATTCACCCCTCCACTTT.

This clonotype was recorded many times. The CDR3 protein is CASTDGFPYNEQFF. The CDR3 coding sequence is TGTGCCAGTACGGACGGATTTCCCTACAATGAGCAGTTCTTC. The chain carries TRBV6-1 and TRBJ2-1; D call uncertain. This CDR3 region has 14 residues. Per the germline V gene, CDR1 is MNHNS and CDR2 is SASEGT. V was cut by 9 bases and J by 2 bases, with 14 bases left in between.

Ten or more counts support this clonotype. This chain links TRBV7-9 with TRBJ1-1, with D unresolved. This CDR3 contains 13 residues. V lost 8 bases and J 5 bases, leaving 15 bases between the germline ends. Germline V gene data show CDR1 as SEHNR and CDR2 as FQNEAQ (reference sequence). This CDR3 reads CASRGNGETEAFF. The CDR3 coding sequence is TGTGCCAGCCGCGGGAACGGGGAAACTGAAGCTTTCTTT.

The CDR3 region has the DNA TGCGCCAGCAGCTGGACTAGCGGGGTCTCCTACGAGCAGTACTTC. This codes for CASSWTSGVSYEQYF. The V call is TRBV5-1, the J call TRBJ2-7; the match to TRBD2 covers 12 bases. Germline-derived CDR1 and CDR2 are SGHRS and YFSETQ. Trimming at V came to 3 bases and at J to 0 bases, leaving 1 base not matched to a gene. The CDR3 is made up of 15 amino acids. The complete variable domain, with remaining parts taken from reference TRBV5-1 and TRBJ2-7, reads KAGVTQTPRYLIKTRGQQVTLSCSPISGHRSVSWYQQTPGQGLQFLFEYFSETQRNKGNFPGRFSGRQFSNSRSEMNVSTLELGDSALYLCASSWTSGVSYEQYFGPGTRLTVT.